This TCR beta chain derives from a study of human T cells and chemical hapten exposure. Regarding time point: patch test 2, 6 weeks after DPC sensitization. The treatment is: therapeutic diphenylcyclopropenone sensitization with weekly scalp DPC. TCRdb re-derived calls from the RACE reads in MiXCR, one entry per CDR3 protein. The sample contains about 350,000 distinct CDR3 sequences, about 6% of which appear only once. This clonotype has ten or more counts. CDR3 length equals 16 residues. Sequenced here: whole blood, sampled in connection with sensitization to the hapten diphenylcyclopropenone (DPC). This TCR derives from a woman aged 18-29 years with alopecia areata. Some clones in this sample may be carry-over from other donors' samples. This rearrangement joins TRBV21-1 to TRBJ1-1; the table gives TRBD1 as D, unverified against the DNA. TRBV21-1 is given as a pseudogene. This CDR3 is CASSLRQATLNTEAFF. The CDR3 nucleotides are TGTGCCAGCAGCTTACGACAGGCTACCTTGAACACTGAAGCTTTCTTT.